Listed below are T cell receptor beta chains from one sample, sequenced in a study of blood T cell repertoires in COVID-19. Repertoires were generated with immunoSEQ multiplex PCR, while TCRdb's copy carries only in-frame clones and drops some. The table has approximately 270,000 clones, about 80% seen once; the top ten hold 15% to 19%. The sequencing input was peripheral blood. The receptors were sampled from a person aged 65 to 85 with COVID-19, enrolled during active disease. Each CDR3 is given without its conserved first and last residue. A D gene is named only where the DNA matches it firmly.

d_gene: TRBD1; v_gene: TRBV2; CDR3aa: ASSQVGTGDNGYT
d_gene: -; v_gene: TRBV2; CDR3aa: ASIPGGETQY
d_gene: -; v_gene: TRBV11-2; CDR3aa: ASSRFLRANTGELF
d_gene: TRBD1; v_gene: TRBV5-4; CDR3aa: ASSPRLGQSNNEQF
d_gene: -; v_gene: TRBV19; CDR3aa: ASGDIANYGYT
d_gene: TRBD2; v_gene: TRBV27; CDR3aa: ASSFRGEKETQY
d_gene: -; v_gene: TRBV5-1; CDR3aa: ASSFRPGSDTEAF
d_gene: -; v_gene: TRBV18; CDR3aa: ASSLEVSTDTQY
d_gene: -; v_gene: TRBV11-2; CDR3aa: ASKGAAVVYEQY
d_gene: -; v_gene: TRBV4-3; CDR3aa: ASSQDPPPPGEQF
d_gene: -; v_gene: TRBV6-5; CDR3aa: ASSYRGYEQY
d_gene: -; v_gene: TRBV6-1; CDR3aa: ASSELPGGLGNSPLH
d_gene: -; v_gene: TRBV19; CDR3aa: ASISPGVGTEAF
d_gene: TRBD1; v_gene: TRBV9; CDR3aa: ASSEGAGETPLH
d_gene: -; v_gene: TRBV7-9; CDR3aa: ASSWGADTGELF
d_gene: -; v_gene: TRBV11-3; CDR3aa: ASSARNQGYNEQF
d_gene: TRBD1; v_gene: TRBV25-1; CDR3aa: ASSVHGQGNSYEQY